This T cell receptor beta chain emerged from a study of T cells in tumors after PD-1 blockade. Study summary: Excluded were patients with checkpoint blockade, immunosuppressants, or radiotherapy or other anti-cancer therapy within 4 weeks. Some patients also took daily vismodegib 150 mg during anti-PD-1 treatment. Mean per blood sample: 113,528 templates (about 24,000-290,000), 36,536 unique clonotypes.

Template: tumor biopsy or peripheral blood genomic DNA, about 550-6,500 ng per sample. V lost 5 bases to trimming and J lost 0 bases, with 6 bases between them. Germline CDR1 SGHRS, CDR2 YFSETQ. CDR3 length equals 14 residues. Clones were sequenced by immunoSEQ multiplex PCR, and TCRdb holds only the in-frame ones, with some missing. The sample contains about 47,000 clones, roughly 79% of which appear only once. This TCR came from a human donor with basal cell carcinoma. The chain is built from TRBV5-1 and TRBJ2-6, with D perhaps TRBD1 or TRBD2 (5 bases each). Sequences were derived from PBMCs, sampled before anti-PD-1 treatment. The CDR3 spells CASRGTSGANVLTF. In DNA, the CDR3 is TGCGCCAGCAGAGGGACCTCTGGGGCCAACGTCCTGACTTTC.